The TCR beta chain described here comes from a study of T cell clonotyping in hematopoietic cell transplantation. Study-wide points: Broader posttransplant TCR repertoire diversity was predicted by graft donor and pretransplant recipient Inverse Simpson Index values.

Libraries were prepared by immunoSEQ multiplex PCR; TCRdb keeps only in-frame clonotypes and omits some of them. The repertoire holds roughly 30,000 clones, with 60% to 85% as singletons. This sample's time point: recipient sample about 28 days before transplant, after cytoreduction. The V gene lost 1 base and the J gene lost 3 bases, with 7 bases spanning the gap. This CDR3 has 15 residues. From germline, CDR1 is LGHNA and CDR2 YSLEER. To note about this clone: Its antigen is not known.

Specimen: peripheral blood mononuclear cells, collected before stem cell transplant. This sequence joins TRBV4-3 and TRBJ1-6; perhaps TRBD1 as D (5 bases). The TCR originated in a woman aged 30 to 39 with chronic myeloid leukemia. Some clones in this sample may be carry-over from other donors' samples. CDR3 loop: CASSQGQFYNSPLHF. Written as DNA, the CDR3 is TGCGCCAGCAGCCAAGGACAGTTCTATAATTCACCCCTCCACTTT.